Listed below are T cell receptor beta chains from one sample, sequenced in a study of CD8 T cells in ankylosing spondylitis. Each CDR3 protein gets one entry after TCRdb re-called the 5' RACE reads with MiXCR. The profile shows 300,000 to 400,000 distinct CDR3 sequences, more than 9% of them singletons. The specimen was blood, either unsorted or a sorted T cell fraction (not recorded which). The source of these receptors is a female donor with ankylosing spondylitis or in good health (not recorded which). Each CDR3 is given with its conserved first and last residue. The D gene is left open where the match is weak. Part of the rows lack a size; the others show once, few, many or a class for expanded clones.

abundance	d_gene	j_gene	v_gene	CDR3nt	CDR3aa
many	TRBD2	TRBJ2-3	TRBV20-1	TGCAGTGCGGGAAGGACTAGCGGTAGCACAGATACGCAGTATTTT	CSAGRTSGSTDTQYF
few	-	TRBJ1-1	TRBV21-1	TGTGCCAGCAGCAAACAGTCTCAAGCTTTCTTT	CASSKQSQAFF
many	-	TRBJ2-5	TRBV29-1	TGCAGCGTTGATGTGCAGGGCCAAGAGACCCAGTACTTC	CSVDVQGQETQYF
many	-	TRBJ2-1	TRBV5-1	TGCGCCAGCTCGCAGGGCTCGAACCTATACAATGAGCAGTTCTTC	CASSQGSNLYNEQFF
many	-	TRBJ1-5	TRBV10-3	TGTGCCACTCTGGACGCCCGGAGGAATCAGCCCCAGCATTTT	CATLDARRNQPQHF
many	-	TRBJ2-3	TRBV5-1	TGCGCCAGCCTACCGGGCAGCACAGATACGCAGTATTTT	CASLPGSTDTQYF
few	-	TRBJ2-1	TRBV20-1	TGCAGTGCTAGAGGGGGGTCGGGCGGACCCAATGAGCAGTTCTTC	CSARGGSGGPNEQFF
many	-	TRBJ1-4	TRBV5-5	TGTGCCAGCACCCTTACAGGGCCCAGGGGTGAAAAACTGTTTTTT	CASTLTGPRGEKLFF
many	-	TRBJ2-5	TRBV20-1	TGCAGTGCTAGAGACCTTAGGGGCTTTGAGACCCAGTACTTC	CSARDLRGFETQYF
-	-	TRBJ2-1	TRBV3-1	TGTGCCAGCAGCCCGGGACTGAGGGGAGACAATGAGCAGTTCTTC	CASSPGLRGDNEQFF
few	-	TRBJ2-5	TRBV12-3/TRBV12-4	TGTGCCAGCGGGAGTTGGGATTCGGAGACCCAGTACTTC	CASGSWDSETQYF
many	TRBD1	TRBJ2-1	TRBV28	TGTGCCAGCAGCCCACCGGGACAGTGGGATGAGCAGTTCTTC	CASSPPGQWDEQFF
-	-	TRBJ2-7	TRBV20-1	TGCAGTGCTAGTTTTGGCAGGGGGGACGAGCAGTACTTC	CSASFGRGDEQYF
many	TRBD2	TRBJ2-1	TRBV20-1	TGCAGTGCTCCTCCCAGCGGGAGGTACAATGAGCAGTTCTTC	CSAPPSGRYNEQFF
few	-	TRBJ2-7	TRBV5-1	TGCGCCAGCAGCTTGGTACAGGACCCCTACGAGCAGTACTTC	CASSLVQDPYEQYF
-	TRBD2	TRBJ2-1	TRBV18	TGTGCCAGCTCACCACGGACACTAGCGGCAACCAACCTAAGGAATGAGCAGTTCTTC	CASSPRTLAATNLRNEQFF
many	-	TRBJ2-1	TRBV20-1	TGCAGTGCTAGATGGCGGGACAGACCCAATGAGCAGTTCTTC	CSARWRDRPNEQFF
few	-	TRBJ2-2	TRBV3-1	TGTGCCAGCGTCGGGGGGCCCAACACCGGGGAGCTGTTTTTT	CASVGGPNTGELFF
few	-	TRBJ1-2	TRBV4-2	TGTGCCAGCAGCCAATACTCTCTAACAGGGAATGGCTACACCTTC	CASSQYSLTGNGYTF
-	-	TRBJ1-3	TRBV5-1	TGCGCCAGCAGCTATGCAGGACCAGACTCTGGAAACACCATATATTTT	CASSYAGPDSGNTIYF
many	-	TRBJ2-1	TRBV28	TGTGCCAGCAGTTTTCACCCTATTACCTCCCGCTACAATGAGCAGTTCTTC	CASSFHPITSRYNEQFF
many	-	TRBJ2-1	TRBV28	TGTGCCAGCAGTTTATCCGGCTTACTACAAGGGGATGAGCAGTTCTTC	CASSLSGLLQGDEQFF
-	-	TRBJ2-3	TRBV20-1	TGCAGTGCTAGAGAGACCCTGGGCACAGATACGCAGTATTTT	CSARETLGTDTQYF
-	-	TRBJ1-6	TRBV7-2	TGTGCCAGCAGCTTACGTTCCGGGACACTAGACAATTCACCCCTCCACTTT	CASSLRSGTLDNSPLHF
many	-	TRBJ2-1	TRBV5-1	TGCGCCAGCAGCAAAGTAGACAGAAACAATGAGCAGTTCTTC	CASSKVDRNNEQFF
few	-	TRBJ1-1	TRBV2	-	CASSTSGGEVEAFF